The next 4 T cell receptor beta chains were all read from a single sample in a study of CD8 T cells in ankylosing spondylitis (TCRdb year 2017). Paper-wide results and their limitations: A TCR beta motif of several highly homologous amino acid variants appeared characteristic of blood from ankylosing spondylitis patients.

The antigens these receptors bind are not known. The receptor library was made with 5' RACE. The listed sequencing device is Illumina HiSeq 2500. TCRdb reworked the public reads: Q25 trimming with fastp, MiXCR clone assembly, productive beta chains retained. Each CDR3 protein appears once, grouped with its most common genes and DNA. The sample table records roughly 700,000 distinct CDR3 sequences; around 20% of these occur just once. The biggest ten clones account for around 20% of the sample. Sequencing input: blood, either unsorted or a sorted T cell fraction (not recorded which). These receptors came from a male donor with ankylosing spondylitis.

The V call is TRBV7-2, the J call TRBJ1-1, with TRBD1 as a possible D gene (6 bases). Trimming stripped 5 bases from V and 1 base from J, with 14 bases between. The CDR3 length is 15 residues. Germline-derived CDR1 and CDR2 are SGHTA and FQGNSA. This CDR3 is CASSQAGARNTEAFF. In DNA form, the CDR3 reads TGTGCCAGCAGCCAGGCAGGGGCGCGGAACACTGAAGCTTTCTTT. The whole variable domain, filled in from reference TRBV7-2 and TRBJ1-1, reads GAGVSQSPSNKVTEKGKDVELRCDPISGHTALYWYRQSLGQGLEFLIYFQGNSAPDKSGLPSDRFSAERTGGSVSTLTIQRTQQEDSAVYLCASSQAGARNTEAFFGQGTRLTVV.

In regard to this clonotype: One end of the junction varies from germline; a read error may be responsible. This chain uses TRBV6-5 with TRBJ1-1; D is ambiguous. The CDR3 is made up of 13 amino acids. Germline V gene data show CDR1 as MNHEY and CDR2 as SVGAGI. The CDR3 spells CASGYKENTEAFF. DNA of the CDR3: TGTGCCAGCGGTTACAAAGAGAACACTGAAGCTTTCTTT.

This clonotype was seen ten or more times. The V gene is TRBV9, the J gene TRBJ2-2, with D perhaps matching TRBD1 or TRBD2 (5 bases each). CDR1 is SGDLS and CDR2 is YYNGEE in the germline V gene. CDR3 length equals 15 residues. Between the trimmed V and J ends, which lost 2 bases and 0 bases, there was a span of 8 bases. The CDR3 DNA sequence: TGTGCCAGCAGCGTCGGGACGGCGAACACCGGGGAGCTGTTTTTT. Residues: CASSVGTANTGELFF.

This clonotype was seen more than once but under ten times. The chain combines TRBV6-5 with TRBJ2-7; a possible D gene is TRBD1 (6 bases). The V end was cut by 2 bases, the J end by 3 bases, with 17 bases between. The germline V gene encodes CDR1 MNHEY and CDR2 SVGAGI. This CDR3 spans 16 amino acids. The CDR3 nucleotides read TGTGCCAGCAGTTACAGGAACCGGACAGCGCACTACGAGCAGTACTTC. It is translated as CASSYRNRTAHYEQYF.